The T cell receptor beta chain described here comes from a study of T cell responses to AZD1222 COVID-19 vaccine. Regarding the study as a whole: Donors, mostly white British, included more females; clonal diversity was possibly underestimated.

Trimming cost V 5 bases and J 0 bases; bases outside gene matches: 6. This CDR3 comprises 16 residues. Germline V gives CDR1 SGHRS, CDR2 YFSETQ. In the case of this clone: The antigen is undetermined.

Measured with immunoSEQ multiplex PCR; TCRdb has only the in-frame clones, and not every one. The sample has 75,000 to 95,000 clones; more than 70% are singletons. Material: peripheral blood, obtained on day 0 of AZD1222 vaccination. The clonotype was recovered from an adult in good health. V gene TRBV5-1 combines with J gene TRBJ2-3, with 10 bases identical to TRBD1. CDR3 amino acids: CASRRGQGSSTDTQYF. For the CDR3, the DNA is TGCGCCAGCAGACGGGGACAGGGGAGTAGCACAGATACGCAGTATTTT.